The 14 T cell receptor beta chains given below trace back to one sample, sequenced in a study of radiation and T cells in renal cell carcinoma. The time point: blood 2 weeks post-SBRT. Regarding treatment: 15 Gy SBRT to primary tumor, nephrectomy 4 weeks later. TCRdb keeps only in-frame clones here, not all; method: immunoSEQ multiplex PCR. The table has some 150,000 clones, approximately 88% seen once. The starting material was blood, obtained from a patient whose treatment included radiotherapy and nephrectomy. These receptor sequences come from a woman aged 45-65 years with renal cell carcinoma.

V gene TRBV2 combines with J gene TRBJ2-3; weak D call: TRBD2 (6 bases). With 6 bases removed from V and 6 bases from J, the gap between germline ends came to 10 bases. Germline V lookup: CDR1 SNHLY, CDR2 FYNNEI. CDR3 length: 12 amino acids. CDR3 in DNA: TGTGCCAGCAGGGGGGACTCGGATACGCAGTATTTT. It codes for CASRGDSDTQYF.

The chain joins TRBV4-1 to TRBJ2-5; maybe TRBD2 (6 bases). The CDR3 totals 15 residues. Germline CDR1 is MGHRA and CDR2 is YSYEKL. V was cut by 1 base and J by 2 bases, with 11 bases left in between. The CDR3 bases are TGCGCCAGCAGCCAAGCTGCGACTAGACAAGAGACCCAGTACTTC. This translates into CASSQAATRQETQYF.

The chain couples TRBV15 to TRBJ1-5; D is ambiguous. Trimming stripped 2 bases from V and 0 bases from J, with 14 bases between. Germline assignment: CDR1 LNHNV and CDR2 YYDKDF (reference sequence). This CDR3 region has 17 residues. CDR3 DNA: TGTGCCACCAGCAGACCACCTAGAGTTGCTAGCAATCAGCCCCAGCATTTT. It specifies CATSRPPRVASNQPQHF.

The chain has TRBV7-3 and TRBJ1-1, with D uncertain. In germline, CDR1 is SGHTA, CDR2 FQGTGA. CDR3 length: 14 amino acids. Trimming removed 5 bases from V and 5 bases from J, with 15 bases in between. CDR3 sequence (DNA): TGTGCCAGCAGCCTCCACCCCAGTCGGACTGAAGCTTTCTTT. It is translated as CASSLHPSRTEAFF.

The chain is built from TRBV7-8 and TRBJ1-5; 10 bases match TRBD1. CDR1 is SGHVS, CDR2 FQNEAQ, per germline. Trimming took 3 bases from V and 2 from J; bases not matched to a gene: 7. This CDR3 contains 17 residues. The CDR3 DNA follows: TGTGCCAGCAGCTTTGGGACAGGGGCTGCGGGCAATCAGCCCCAGCATTTT. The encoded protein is CASSFGTGAAGNQPQHF. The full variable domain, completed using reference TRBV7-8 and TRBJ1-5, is GAGVSQSPRYKVAKRGQDVALRCDPISGHVSLFWYQQALGQGPEFLTYFQNEAQLDKSGLPSDRFFAERPEGSVSTLKIQRTQQEDSAVYLCASSFGTGAAGNQPQHFGDGTRLSIL.

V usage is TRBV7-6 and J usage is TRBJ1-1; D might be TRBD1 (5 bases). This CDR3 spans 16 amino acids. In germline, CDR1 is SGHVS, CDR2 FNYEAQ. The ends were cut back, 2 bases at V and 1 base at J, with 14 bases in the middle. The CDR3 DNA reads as TGTGCCAGCAGCTTAATCCAGGGTGAACGGAACACTGAAGCTTTCTTT. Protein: CASSLIQGERNTEAFF.

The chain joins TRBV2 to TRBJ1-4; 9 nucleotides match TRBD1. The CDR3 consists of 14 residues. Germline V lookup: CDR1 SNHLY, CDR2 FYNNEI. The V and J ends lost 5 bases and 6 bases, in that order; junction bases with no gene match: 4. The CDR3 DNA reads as TGTGCCAGCAGTCGCCGGACAGGGGATGAAAAACTGTTTTTT. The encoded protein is CASSRRTGDEKLFF.

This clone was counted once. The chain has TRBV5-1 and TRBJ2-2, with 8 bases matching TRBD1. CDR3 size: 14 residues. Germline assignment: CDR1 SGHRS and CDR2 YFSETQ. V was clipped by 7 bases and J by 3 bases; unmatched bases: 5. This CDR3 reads CASGGTGYTGELFF. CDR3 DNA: TGCGCCAGCGGCGGGACAGGTTACACCGGGGAGCTGTTTTTT.

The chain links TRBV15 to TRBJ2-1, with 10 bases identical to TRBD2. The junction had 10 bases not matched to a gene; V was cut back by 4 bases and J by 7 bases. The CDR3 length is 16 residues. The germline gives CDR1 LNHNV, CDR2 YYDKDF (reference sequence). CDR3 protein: CATSISRTSGPNEQFF. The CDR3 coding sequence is TGTGCCACCAGCATTTCAAGGACTAGCGGACCTAATGAGCAGTTCTTC.

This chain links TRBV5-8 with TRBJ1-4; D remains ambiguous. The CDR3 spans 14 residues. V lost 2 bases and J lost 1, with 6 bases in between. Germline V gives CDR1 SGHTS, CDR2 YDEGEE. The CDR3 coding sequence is TGTGCCAGCAGCTTACTGAGAACTAATGAAAAACTGTTTTTT. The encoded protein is CASSLLRTNEKLFF.

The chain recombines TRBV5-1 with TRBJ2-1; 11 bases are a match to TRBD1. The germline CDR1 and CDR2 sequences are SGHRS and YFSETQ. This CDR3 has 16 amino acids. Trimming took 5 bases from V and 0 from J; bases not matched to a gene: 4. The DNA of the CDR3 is TGCGCCAGCAGTTCCGGGACAGGGGGCTCCTACAATGAGCAGTTCTTC. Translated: CASSSGTGGSYNEQFF.

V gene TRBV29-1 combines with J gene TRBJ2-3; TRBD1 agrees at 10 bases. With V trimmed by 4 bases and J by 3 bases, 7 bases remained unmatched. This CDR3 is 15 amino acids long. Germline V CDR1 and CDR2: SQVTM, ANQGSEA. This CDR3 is CSVGRGQGLTDTQYF. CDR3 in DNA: TGCAGCGTTGGCCGGGGACAGGGGTTGACAGATACGCAGTATTTT.

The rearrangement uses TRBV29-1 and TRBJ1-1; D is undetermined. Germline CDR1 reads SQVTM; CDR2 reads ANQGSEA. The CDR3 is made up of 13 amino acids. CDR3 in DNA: TGCCAGATACAGCAAACCATGAACACTGAAGCTTTCTTT. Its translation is CQIQQTMNTEAFF.

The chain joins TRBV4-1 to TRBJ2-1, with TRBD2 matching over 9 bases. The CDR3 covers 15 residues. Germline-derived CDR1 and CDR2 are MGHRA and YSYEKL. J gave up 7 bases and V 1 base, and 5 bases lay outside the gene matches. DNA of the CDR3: TGCGCCAGCAGCCAAGTCGCGGGGGGGCATAATGAGCAGTTCTTC. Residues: CASSQVAGGHNEQFF.